The T cell receptor beta chain described here comes from a study of shared clonotypes between healthy human individuals. About the research overall: Used for every donor were three CD4 naive, three CD4 memory, two CD8 naive and one CD8 memory plate. Whole-study findings and limits: Only blood underwent sampling, and tissue repertoires likely differ.

With respect to this clone: Its specificity is unknown.

The CDR3 extends over 16 amino acids. Germline values: CDR1 SGHVS, CDR2 FQNEAQ. The junction had 2 bases not matched to a gene; V was cut back by 0 bases and J by 4 bases. An assay was performed, and its level was deep. The repertoire was sequenced with immunoSEQ multiplex PCR; TCRdb's copy has only in-frame clones and lacks some. This sample has about 690,000 clones, with roughly 87% found just once. Sequencing input: memory CD8+ T cells from PBMCs. Subset: CD45RO+ cells pooled with CCR7-negative TemRA cells. The TCR originated in a man aged 18 to 30 in good health. Some clones in this sample may be carry-over from other donors' samples. This chain uses TRBV7-8 with TRBJ2-2; TRBD1 aligns across 10 bases. CDR3 in DNA: TGTGCCAGCAGCTTAGCCGGGACAGGGGCCACCGGGGAGCTGTTTTTT. It is translated as CASSLAGTGATGELFF.